One sample yielded the 24 T cell receptor beta chains listed below, sequenced in a study of cytomegalovirus exposure and HLA in healthy donors. Primers for the PCR totalled 60 Vbeta and 13 Jbeta. The repertoire was sequenced with immunoSEQ multiplex PCR; TCRdb's copy has only in-frame clones and lacks some. This repertoire shows about 160,000 clones, over 60% found once; its top ten account for around 3.1%. The specimen sequenced was PBMCs. The receptors shown here come from a woman aged 40 to 50 in good health and CMV-seronegative.

The chain is built from TRBV19 and TRBJ1-1; 8 nucleotides line up with TRBD1. The CDR3 covers 13 residues. V was clipped by 3 bases and J by 10 bases; unmatched bases: 7. CDR1 LNHDA and CDR2 SQIVND come from the germline V gene (reference sequence). The CDR3 region is CASSMTGVVGAFF. The CDR3 DNA reads TGTGCCAGTAGTATGACAGGGGTAGTCGGAGCTTTCTTT.

The chain carries TRBV5-1 and TRBJ2-5; 15 positions agree with TRBD2. The V gene's germline CDR1 is SGHRS and CDR2 YFSETQ. V lost 3 bases and J lost 2; bases outside the gene matches: 11. The CDR3 runs to 19 residues. CDR3 in amino acids: CASSSSRTSGGDPQETQYF. The CDR3, as DNA: TGCGCCAGCAGCTCATCGCGGACTAGCGGGGGGGACCCTCAAGAGACCCAGTACTTC.

The CDR3 nucleotides are TGTGCCAGCAGCTCAGGACGGGGGGACTATGGCTACACCTTC. This codes for CASSSGRGDYGYTF. The V gene is TRBV5-4, the J gene TRBJ1-2; weak D call: TRBD1 (5 bases). From germline, CDR1 is SGHNT and CDR2 YYREEE (reference sequence). V shed 3 bases and J shed 3 bases, with 12 bases lying between them. The CDR3 has 14 residues. The full variable domain, completed using reference TRBV5-4 and TRBJ1-2, is ETGVTQSPTHLIKTRGQQVTLRCSSQSGHNTVSWYQQALGQGPQFIFQYYREEENGRGNFPPRFSGLQFPNYSSELNVNALELDDSALYLCASSSGRGDYGYTFGSGTRLTVV.

The rearrangement links TRBV7-7 to TRBJ2-1; 7 nucleotides align to TRBD2. CDR3 length: 14 residues. CDR1 SSHAT and CDR2 FNYEAQ come from the germline V gene (reference sequence). V trimming: 3 bases; J trimming: 4 bases; junction bases outside the gene matches: 3. The chain's CDR3 is CASSLRGIYNEQFF. DNA of the CDR3: TGTGCCAGCAGCTTGCGGGGGATTTACAATGAGCAGTTCTTC.

This chain joins TRBV7-2 and TRBJ2-7; 10 nucleotides line up with TRBD1. V lost 5 bases, J lost 2 bases, and 3 bases stayed unmatched. Germline V gene sequence: CDR1 SGHTA, CDR2 FQGNSA. This CDR3 is built from 14 residues. The CDR3 DNA reads TGTGCCAGCAGCCGAGACAGGGGGCCCTACGAGCAGTACTTC. Its protein product is CASSRDRGPYEQYF.

This clone was observed a few times. Mismatch with germline at one junction end may stem from a read error. This chain links TRBV7-9 with TRBJ1-4; possibly TRBD1 for D (5 bases). The CDR3 runs to 12 residues. Germline V gene sequence: CDR1 SEHNR, CDR2 FQNEAQ (reference sequence). CDR3 sequence reads: CSSRPGDEKLFF. The CDR3 region has the DNA TGTTCCAGCAGGCCGGGGGATGAAAAACTGTTTTTT.

The chain uses TRBV6-5 and TRBJ1-2; D perhaps matches TRBD1 (5 bases). Germline V gene sequence: CDR1 MNHEY, CDR2 SVGAGI. CDR3 length: 13 residues. With 4 bases removed from V and 3 bases from J, the gap between germline ends came to 9 bases. The CDR3 DNA reads TGTGCCAGCAGTTTTGACAGTCACTATGGCTACACCTTC. Its protein is CASSFDSHYGYTF.

This clone has only one observation. V and J are TRBV29-1 and TRBJ1-2, with D maybe TRBD1 (6 bases). The V end lost 4 bases, the J end lost 4 bases, and 7 bases lay between the germline ends. Germline values: CDR1 SQVTM, CDR2 ANQGSEA. This CDR3 has 11 amino acids. CDR3 DNA: TGCAGCGTTGTGGGGGCCTATGGCTACACCTTC. The encoded protein is CSVVGAYGYTF.

V gene TRBV10-3 combines with J gene TRBJ2-5, with D perhaps TRBD1 (5 bases). Trimming cost V 6 bases and J 2 bases, with 10 bases left between them. This CDR3 has 13 residues. Per germline, CDR1 ENHRY and CDR2 SYGVKD. Here the CDR3 reads CAIRTVGQETQYF. The DNA for the CDR3 is TGTGCCATCAGGACAGTAGGGCAAGAGACCCAGTACTTC.

The rearrangement links TRBV6-1 to TRBJ1-2, with a weak D call TRBD1 (6 bases). This CDR3 has 14 amino acids. The germline CDR1 and CDR2 sequences are MNHNS and SASEGT. With 5 bases removed from V and 6 bases from J, the gap between germline ends came to 16 bases. The CDR3 protein is CASSFTGTPDGYTF. The DNA for the CDR3 is TGTGCCAGCAGTTTTACAGGGACCCCGGATGGCTACACCTTC.

The chain uses TRBV5-8 and TRBJ2-3; 8 nucleotides line up with TRBD2. The CDR3 loop spans 15 amino acids. Trimming took 3 bases from V and 2 from J; bases not matched to a gene: 5. The V gene's germline CDR1 is SGHTS and CDR2 YDEGEE. CDR3 nucleotide sequence: TGTGCCAGCAGCTCGGGGGGGATTTACACAGATACGCAGTATTTT. This codes for CASSSGGIYTDTQYF.

J is TRBJ2-5 and V is TRBV19, with D unresolved. Trimming pared 3 bases from V and 0 bases from J, leaving 17 bases between. The CDR3 length is 17 residues. CDR1 LNHDA and CDR2 SQIVND come from the germline V gene (reference sequence). The CDR3 region has the DNA TGTGCCAGTAGTATGGGCTATCCTCCCACGTACCAAGAGACCCAGTACTTC. As protein: CASSMGYPPTYQETQYF.

The chain is built from TRBV5-6 and TRBJ2-7; TRBD2 aligns across 11 bases. This CDR3 region has 18 residues. Germline CDR1 is SGHDT and CDR2 is YYEEEE. With V trimmed by 4 bases and J by 4 bases, 16 bases remained unmatched. CDR3 sequence: CASSKPLSGGAGVYEQYF. CDR3 DNA: TGTGCCAGCAGCAAACCCCTTAGCGGGGGGGCCGGAGTTTACGAGCAGTACTTC.

The CDR3 region is CASSLYGTGSDYEQYF. CDR3 DNA: TGTGCCAGCAGTTTATACGGGACAGGATCCGACTACGAGCAGTACTTC. J is TRBJ2-5 and V is TRBV28; 8 bases are shared with TRBD1. The J call is in doubt because the DNA end fits TRBJ2-7 better. Looked up from germline, CDR1 is MDHEN and CDR2 is SYDVKM. The CDR3 has 16 residues.

V and J are TRBV7-2 and TRBJ1-2; possibly TRBD1 for D (5 bases). The CDR3 is 14 residues long. V dropped 4 bases and J dropped 6 bases, with 15 bases sitting between them. Germline loops: CDR1 SGHTA, CDR2 FQGNSA. The CDR3 here is CASSSGRGRHGYTF. The CDR3 bases are TGTGCCAGCAGCTCGGGGCGGGGAAGGCATGGCTACACCTTC.

This clone occurred once. This chain links TRBV5-1 with TRBJ2-7, with D perhaps TRBD2 (6 bases). The CDR3 spans 13 residues. The V gene lost 4 bases and the J gene lost 4 bases, with 12 bases spanning the gap. CDR1 and CDR2 (germline): SGHRS, YFSETQ. The CDR3 is CASSRDSLYEQYF. CDR3 coding DNA: TGCGCCAGCAGCCGGGACTCCTTATACGAGCAGTACTTC. The full variable domain, with the rest looked up from reference TRBV5-1 and TRBJ2-7, is KAGVTQTPRYLIKTRGQQVTLSCSPISGHRSVSWYQQTPGQGLQFLFEYFSETQRNKGNFPGRFSGRQFSNSRSEMNVSTLELGDSALYLCASSRDSLYEQYFGPGTRLTVT.

The V call is TRBV19, the J call TRBJ2-3, with 9 nucleotides matching TRBD1. V was clipped by 3 bases and J by 6 bases; unmatched bases: 4. Germline V gene data show CDR1 as LNHDA and CDR2 as SQIVND (reference sequence). The CDR3 is 14 residues long. The CDR3 loop reads CASSMGQGADTQYF. CDR3 sequence (DNA): TGTGCCAGTAGTATGGGACAGGGTGCCGATACGCAGTATTTT.

The V and J genes are TRBV27 and TRBJ2-2; D is possibly TRBD2 (5 bases). CDR1 and CDR2 (germline): MNHEY, SMNVEV (reference sequence). The length of the CDR3 is 17 residues. V lost 4 bases to trimming and J lost 5 bases, with 20 bases between them. The CDR3 sequence: CASSYLRRVQGTGELFF. The DNA for the CDR3 is TGTGCCAGCAGTTACCTCAGGCGGGTCCAAGGGACCGGGGAGCTGTTTTTT.

The CDR3 DNA is TGTGCCAGCAGCCCGACTCGCCGCTACACCGGGGAGCTGTTTTTT. Amino acids: CASSPTRRYTGELFF. The genes are TRBV7-2 and TRBJ2-2, with D unclear. This CDR3 is built from 15 residues. V was shortened by 5 bases and J by 3 bases, with 13 bases between the two germline ends. The germline V gene has CDR1 SGHTA and CDR2 FQGNSA.

The chain combines TRBV28 with TRBJ2-5, with 11 bases that match TRBD2. Germline-derived CDR1 and CDR2 are MDHEN and SYDVKM. Trimming removed 4 bases from V and 1 base from J; junction bases left unmatched: 5. CDR3 length equals 16 residues. CDR3 bases: TGTGCCAGCAGTTCCTCTAGCGGGGGGCCCCAAGAGACCCAGTACTTC. As protein: CASSSSSGGPQETQYF.

This clone has a handful of counts. This chain joins TRBV5-4 and TRBJ2-7, with a possible D match to TRBD1 (6 bases). The CDR3 has 15 amino acids. CDR1 is SGHNT, CDR2 YYREEE, per germline (reference sequence). V shed 0 bases and J shed 0 bases, with 10 bases lying between them. CDR3 in amino acids: CASSLEGHSSYEQYF. Here the CDR3 DNA reads TGTGCCAGCAGCTTGGAGGGACATAGCTCCTACGAGCAGTACTTC. The full variable domain, its missing parts supplied by reference TRBV5-4 and TRBJ2-7, is ETGVTQSPTHLIKTRGQQVTLRCSSQSGHNTVSWYQQALGQGPQFIFQYYREEENGRGNFPPRFSGLQFPNYSSELNVNALELDDSALYLCASSLEGHSSYEQYFGPGTRLTVT.

This clone was recorded a few times. This chain joins TRBV7-9 and TRBJ1-1, with D uncertain. CDR3 size: 13 residues. Germline V lookup: CDR1 SEHNR, CDR2 FQNEAQ (reference sequence). The V and J ends lost 3 bases and 4 bases respectively, with 9 bases between them. The CDR3 sequence: CASSFVRSTEAFF. In DNA form, the CDR3 reads TGTGCCAGCAGCTTCGTAAGGAGCACTGAAGCTTTCTTT.

This clone was counted between two and nine times. The V gene is TRBV4-1, the J gene TRBJ2-6; no definite D call. The V end lost 3 bases, the J end lost 4 bases, and 4 bases lay between the germline ends. In germline, CDR1 is MGHRA, CDR2 YSYEKL. The CDR3 consists of 13 residues. The CDR3 protein is CASSQSGANVLTF. CDR3 DNA sequence: TGCGCCAGCAGCCAGAGCGGGGCCAACGTCCTGACTTTC.

V usage is TRBV29-1 and J usage is TRBJ1-1; D possibly corresponds to TRBD1 (6 bases). CDR1 and CDR2 (germline): SQVTM, ANQGSEA. V was trimmed by 7 bases and J by 4 bases, leaving 16 bases between them. The length of the CDR3 is 13 residues. DNA of the CDR3: TGCAGCGCTTCCCGGGACATTTCCACTGAAGCTTTCTTT. Its translation is CSASRDISTEAFF.